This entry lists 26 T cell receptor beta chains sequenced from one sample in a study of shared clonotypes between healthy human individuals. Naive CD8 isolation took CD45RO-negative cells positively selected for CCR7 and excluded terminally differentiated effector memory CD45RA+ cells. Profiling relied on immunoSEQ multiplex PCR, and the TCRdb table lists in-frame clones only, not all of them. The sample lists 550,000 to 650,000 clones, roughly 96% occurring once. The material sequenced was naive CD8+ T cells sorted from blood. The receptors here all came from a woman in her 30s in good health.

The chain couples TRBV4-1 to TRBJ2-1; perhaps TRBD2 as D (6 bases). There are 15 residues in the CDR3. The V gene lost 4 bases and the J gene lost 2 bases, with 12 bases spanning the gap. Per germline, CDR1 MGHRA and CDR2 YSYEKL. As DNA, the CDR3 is TGCGCCAGCAGCCCCACAGGAGGGCCCTACAATGAGCAGTTCTTC. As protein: CASSPTGGPYNEQFF.

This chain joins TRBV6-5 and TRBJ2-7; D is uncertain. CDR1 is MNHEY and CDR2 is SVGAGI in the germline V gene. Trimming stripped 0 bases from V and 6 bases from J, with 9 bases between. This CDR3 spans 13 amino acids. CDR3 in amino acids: CASSYSEGIEQYF. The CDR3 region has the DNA TGTGCCAGCAGTTACTCGGAAGGGATCGAGCAGTACTTC.

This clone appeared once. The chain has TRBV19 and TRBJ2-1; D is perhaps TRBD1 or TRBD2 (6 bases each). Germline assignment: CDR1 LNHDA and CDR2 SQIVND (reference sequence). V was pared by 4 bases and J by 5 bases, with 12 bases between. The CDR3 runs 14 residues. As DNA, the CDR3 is TGTGCCAGTAGTAGGAGGGGGACTCACAATGAGCAGTTCTTC. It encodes CASSRRGTHNEQFF.

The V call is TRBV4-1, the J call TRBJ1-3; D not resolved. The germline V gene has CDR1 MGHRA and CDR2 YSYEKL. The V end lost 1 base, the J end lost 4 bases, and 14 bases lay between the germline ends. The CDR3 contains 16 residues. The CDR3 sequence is CASSQAPSIGGNTIYF. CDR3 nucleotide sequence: TGCGCCAGCAGCCAAGCCCCCTCCATTGGGGGAAACACCATATATTTT.

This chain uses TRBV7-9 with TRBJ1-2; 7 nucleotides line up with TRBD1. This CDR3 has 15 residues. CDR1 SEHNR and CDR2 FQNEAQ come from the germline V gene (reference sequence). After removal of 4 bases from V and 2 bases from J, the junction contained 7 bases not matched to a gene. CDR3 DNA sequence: TGTGCCAGCAGCTCGGGGGACAGAGCGAACTATGGCTACACCTTC. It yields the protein CASSSGDRANYGYTF.

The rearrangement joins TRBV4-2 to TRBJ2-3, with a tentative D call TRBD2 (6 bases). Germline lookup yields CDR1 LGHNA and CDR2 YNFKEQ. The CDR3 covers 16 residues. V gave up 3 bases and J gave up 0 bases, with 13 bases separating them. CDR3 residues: CASSQTREWSTDTQYF. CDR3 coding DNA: TGTGCCAGCAGCCAGACTAGGGAGTGGAGCACAGATACGCAGTATTTT.

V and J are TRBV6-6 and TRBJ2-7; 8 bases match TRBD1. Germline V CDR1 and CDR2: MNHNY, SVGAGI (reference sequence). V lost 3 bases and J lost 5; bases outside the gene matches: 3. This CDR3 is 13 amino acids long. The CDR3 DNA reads TGTGCCAGCAGTTATACGACAGGGGACGAGCAGTACTTC. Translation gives CASSYTTGDEQYF.

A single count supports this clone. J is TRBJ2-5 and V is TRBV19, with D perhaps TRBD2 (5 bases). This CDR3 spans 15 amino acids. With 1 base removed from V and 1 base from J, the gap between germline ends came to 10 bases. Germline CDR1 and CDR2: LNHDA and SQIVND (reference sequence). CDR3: CASSIGRFSQETQYF. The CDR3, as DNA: TGTGCCAGTAGTATAGGGAGGTTCAGCCAAGAGACCCAGTACTTC.

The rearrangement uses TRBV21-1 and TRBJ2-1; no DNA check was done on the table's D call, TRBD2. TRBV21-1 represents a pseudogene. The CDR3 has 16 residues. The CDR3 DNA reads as TGTGCCAGCAGCAAAGAGGGGGGGGCTAGTTGGGATGAGCAGTTCTTC. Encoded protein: CASSKEGGASWDEQFF.

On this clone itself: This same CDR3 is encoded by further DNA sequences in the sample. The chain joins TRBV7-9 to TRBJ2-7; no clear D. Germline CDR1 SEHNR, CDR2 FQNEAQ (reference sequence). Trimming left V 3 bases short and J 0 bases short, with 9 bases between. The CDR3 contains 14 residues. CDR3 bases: TGTGCCAGCAGCTTCACTGGTCCCTCCTACGAGCAGTACTTC. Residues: CASSFTGPSYEQYF. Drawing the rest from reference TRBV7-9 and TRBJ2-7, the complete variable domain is DTGVSQNPRHKITKRGQNVTFRCDPISEHNRLYWYRQTLGQGPEFLTYFQNEAQLEKSRLLSDRFSAERPKGSFSTLEIQRTEQGDSAMYLCASSFTGPSYEQYFGPGTRLTVT.

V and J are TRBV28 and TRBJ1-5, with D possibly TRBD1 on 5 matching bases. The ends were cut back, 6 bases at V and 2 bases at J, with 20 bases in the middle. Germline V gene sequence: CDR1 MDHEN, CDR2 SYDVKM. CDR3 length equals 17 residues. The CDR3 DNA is TGTGCCAGCAGACTATTCCTTCAGGGATCCGGCAATCAGCCCCAGCATTTT. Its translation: CASRLFLQGSGNQPQHF.

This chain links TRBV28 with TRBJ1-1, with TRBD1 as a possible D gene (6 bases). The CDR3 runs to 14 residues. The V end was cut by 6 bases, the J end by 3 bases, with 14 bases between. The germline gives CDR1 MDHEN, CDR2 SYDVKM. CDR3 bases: TGTGCCAGCAGCCCGCCAGGGGTAGACACTGAAGCTTTCTTT. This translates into CASSPPGVDTEAFF. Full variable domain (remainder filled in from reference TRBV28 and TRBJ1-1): DVKVTQSSRYLVKRTGEKVFLECVQDMDHENMFWYRQDPGLGLRLIYFSYDVKMKEKGDIPEGYSVSREKKERFSLILESASTNQTSMYLCASSPPGVDTEAFFGQGTRLTVV.

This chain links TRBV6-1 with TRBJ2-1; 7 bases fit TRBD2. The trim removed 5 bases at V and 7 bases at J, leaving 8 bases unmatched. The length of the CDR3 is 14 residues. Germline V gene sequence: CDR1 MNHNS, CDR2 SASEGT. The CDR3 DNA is TGTGCCAGCAGTTTTCCGACTAGCCGGAATGAGCAGTTCTTC. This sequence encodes CASSFPTSRNEQFF.

CDR3 loop: CASSTNRENYGYTF. The CDR3 bases are TGTGCCAGCAGTACCAACAGGGAGAACTATGGCTACACCTTC. The rearrangement joins TRBV27 to TRBJ1-2, with a tentative D call TRBD1 (6 bases). The CDR3 runs 14 residues. V was cut by 5 bases and J by 2 bases, with 12 bases left in between. CDR1 and CDR2 from the germline V gene are MNHEY and SMNVEV (reference sequence).

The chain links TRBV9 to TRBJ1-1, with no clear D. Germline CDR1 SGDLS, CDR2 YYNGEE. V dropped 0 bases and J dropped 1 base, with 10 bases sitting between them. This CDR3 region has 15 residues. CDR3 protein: CASSVVEGGNTEAFF. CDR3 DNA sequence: TGTGCCAGCAGCGTAGTGGAGGGCGGGAACACTGAAGCTTTCTTT.

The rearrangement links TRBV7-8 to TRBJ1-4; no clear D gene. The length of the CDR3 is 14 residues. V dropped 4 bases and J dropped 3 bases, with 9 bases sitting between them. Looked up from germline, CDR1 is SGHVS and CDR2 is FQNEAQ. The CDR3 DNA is TGTGCCAGCAGCTACAGCGCCTCTAATGAAAAACTGTTTTTT. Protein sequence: CASSYSASNEKLFF.

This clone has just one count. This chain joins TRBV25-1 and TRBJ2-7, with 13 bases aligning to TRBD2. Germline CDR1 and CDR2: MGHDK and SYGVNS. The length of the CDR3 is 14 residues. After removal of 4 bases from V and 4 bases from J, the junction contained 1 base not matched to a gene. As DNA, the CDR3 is TGTGCCAGCAGTGCGGGACTAGCGGGGTACGAGCAGTACTTC. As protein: CASSAGLAGYEQYF.

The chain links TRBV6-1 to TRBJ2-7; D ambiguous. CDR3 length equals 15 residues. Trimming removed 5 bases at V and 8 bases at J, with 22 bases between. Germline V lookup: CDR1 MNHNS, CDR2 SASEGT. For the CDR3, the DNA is TGTGCCAGCAGTTTTGACATCCCTTGGTATAACAAGCAGTACTTC. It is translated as CASSFDIPWYNKQYF.

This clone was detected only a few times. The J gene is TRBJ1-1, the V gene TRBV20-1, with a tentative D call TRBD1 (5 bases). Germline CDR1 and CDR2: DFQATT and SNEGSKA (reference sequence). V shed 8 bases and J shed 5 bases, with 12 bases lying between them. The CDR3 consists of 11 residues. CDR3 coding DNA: TGCAGTTGGCCGAGGGGAACTGAAGCTTTCTTT. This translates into CSWPRGTEAFF.

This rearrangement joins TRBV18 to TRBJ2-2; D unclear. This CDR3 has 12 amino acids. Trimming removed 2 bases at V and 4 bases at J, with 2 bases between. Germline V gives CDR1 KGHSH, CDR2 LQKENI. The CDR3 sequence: CASSPGTGELFF. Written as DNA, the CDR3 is TGTGCCAGCTCACCAGGCACCGGGGAGCTGTTTTTT.

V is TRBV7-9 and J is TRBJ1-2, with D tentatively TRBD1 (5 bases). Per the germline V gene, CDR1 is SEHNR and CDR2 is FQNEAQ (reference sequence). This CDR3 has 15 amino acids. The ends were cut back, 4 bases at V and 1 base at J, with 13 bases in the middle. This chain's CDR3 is CASSYQPTDNYGYTF. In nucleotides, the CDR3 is TGTGCCAGCAGCTACCAACCGACAGATAACTATGGCTACACCTTC.

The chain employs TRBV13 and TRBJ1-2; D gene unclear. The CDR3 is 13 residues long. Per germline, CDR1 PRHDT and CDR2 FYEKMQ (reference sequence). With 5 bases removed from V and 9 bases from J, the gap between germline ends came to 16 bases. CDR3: CASSLPGPLSYTF. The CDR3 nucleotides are TGTGCCAGCAGCCTTCCAGGTCCTTTGAGCTACACCTTC.

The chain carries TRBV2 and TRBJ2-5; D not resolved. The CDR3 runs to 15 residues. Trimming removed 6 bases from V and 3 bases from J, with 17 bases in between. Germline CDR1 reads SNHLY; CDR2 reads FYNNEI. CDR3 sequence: CASRNPRRLEETQYF. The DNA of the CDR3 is TGTGCCAGCAGGAACCCCCGTCGGCTAGAAGAGACCCAGTACTTC.

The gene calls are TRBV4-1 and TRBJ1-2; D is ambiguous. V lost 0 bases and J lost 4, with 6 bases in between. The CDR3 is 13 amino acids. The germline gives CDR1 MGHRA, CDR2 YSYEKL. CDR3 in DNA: TGCGCCAGCAGCCAAGAGGGAAGCTATGGCTACACCTTC. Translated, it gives CASSQEGSYGYTF.

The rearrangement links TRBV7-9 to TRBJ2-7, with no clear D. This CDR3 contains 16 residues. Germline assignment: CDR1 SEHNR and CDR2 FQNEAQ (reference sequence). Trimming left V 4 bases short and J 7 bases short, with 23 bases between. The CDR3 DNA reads TGTGCCAGCAGCTCGAGCGCCCTACTTTCCACGGGTGAGCAGTACTTC. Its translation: CASSSSALLSTGEQYF.

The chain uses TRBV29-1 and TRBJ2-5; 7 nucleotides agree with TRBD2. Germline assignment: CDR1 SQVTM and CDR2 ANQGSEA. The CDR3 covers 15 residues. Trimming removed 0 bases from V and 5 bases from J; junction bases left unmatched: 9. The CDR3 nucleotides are TGCAGCGTTGAAGATGGGAACAGCGGGACGGAGACCCAGTACTTC. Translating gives CSVEDGNSGTETQYF.